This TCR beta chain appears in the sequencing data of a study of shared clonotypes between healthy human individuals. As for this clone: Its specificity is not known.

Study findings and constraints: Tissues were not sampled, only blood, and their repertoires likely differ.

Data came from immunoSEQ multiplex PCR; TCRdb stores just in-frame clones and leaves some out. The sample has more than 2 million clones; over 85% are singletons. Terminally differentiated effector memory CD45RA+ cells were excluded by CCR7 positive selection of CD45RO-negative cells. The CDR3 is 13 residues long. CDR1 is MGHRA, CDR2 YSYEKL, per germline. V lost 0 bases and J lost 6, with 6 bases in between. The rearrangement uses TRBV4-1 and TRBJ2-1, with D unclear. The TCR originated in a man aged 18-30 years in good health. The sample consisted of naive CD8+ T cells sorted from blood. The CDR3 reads CASSQEGFNEQFF. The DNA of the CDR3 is TGCGCCAGCAGCCAAGAGGGGTTCAATGAGCAGTTCTTC.